This T cell receptor beta chain emerged from a study of T-cell reconstitution after alpha-beta-depleted transplantation in children. Preparation of the TCRbeta library was carried out with unique molecular identifiers. In TCRdb, the PCR reads were re-called with MiXCR into one record per CDR3 protein. This table has 250,000 to 350,000 distinct CDR3 sequences, about a tenth appearing once. This CDR3 region has 15 residues. CDR1 DFQATT and CDR2 SNEGSKA come from the germline V gene (reference sequence). The germline V and J ends were trimmed by 6 bases and 5 bases, with 20 bases remaining between them.

V and J are TRBV20-1 and TRBJ2-1; D is unclear. The sequenced sample was PBMCs from the stem cell graft donor, obtained from the stem cell graft. The receptor was derived from a human donor who donated a stem cell graft to a child with SCID. The CDR3 sequence is CSANYYLSDNNEQFF. The CDR3 region has the DNA TGCAGTGCAAACTACTATCTCTCAGACAACAATGAGCAGTTCTTC.